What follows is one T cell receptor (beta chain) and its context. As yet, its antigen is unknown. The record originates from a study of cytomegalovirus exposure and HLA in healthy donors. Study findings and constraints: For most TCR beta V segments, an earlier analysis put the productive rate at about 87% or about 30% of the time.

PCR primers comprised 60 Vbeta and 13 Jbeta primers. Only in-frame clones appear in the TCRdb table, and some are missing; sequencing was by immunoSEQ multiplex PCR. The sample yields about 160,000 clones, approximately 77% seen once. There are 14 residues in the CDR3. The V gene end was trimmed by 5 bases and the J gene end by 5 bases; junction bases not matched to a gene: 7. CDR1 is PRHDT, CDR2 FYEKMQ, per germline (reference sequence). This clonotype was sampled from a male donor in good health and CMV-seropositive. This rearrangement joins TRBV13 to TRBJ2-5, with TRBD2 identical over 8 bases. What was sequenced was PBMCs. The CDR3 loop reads CASSALAGRETQYF. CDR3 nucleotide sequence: TGTGCCAGCAGCGCATTAGCGGGGAGGGAGACCCAGTACTTC.